The 31 T cell receptor beta chains below were found in one sample sequenced in a study of shared clonotypes between healthy human individuals. CD8 cells regarded as naive lacked CD45RO, were positively chosen for CCR7, and omitted terminally differentiated effector memory CD45RA+ cells. Only in-frame clones appear in the TCRdb table, and some are missing; sequencing was by immunoSEQ multiplex PCR. The data contain about 2 million clones, approximately 94% of them singletons. Sample: naive CD8+ T cells sorted from blood. The receptors come from a man between 18 and 35 years old in good health.

This sequence joins TRBV28 and TRBJ2-7, with TRBD1 matching over 11 bases. In germline, CDR1 is MDHEN, CDR2 SYDVKM. The CDR3 sequence is 14 residues long. With V trimmed by 4 bases and J by 6 bases, 5 bases remained unmatched. CDR3 nucleotides: TGTGCCAGCAGTTACGGGACAGGGGGTAGCGAGCAGTACTTC. This sequence encodes CASSYGTGGSEQYF.

The chain couples TRBV12-5 to TRBJ2-1; D is unresolved. The CDR3 runs to 11 residues. Germline CDR1 is LGHNT and CDR2 is FRNRAP. V lost 2 bases and J 8 bases, leaving 4 bases between the germline ends. The CDR3 protein is CASGLLHEQFF. The CDR3 DNA reads as TGTGCTAGTGGTTTGCTGCATGAGCAGTTCTTC.

The chain links TRBV9 to TRBJ1-1; TRBD1 is a possible D gene (5 bases). The CDR3 extends over 15 amino acids. The V gene lost 0 bases and the J gene lost 5 bases, with 14 bases spanning the gap. The germline gives CDR1 SGDLS, CDR2 YYNGEE. CDR3 DNA: TGTGCCAGCAGCGTAGAAGCAGGGTTGGAGACTGAAGCTTTCTTT. This translates into CASSVEAGLETEAFF.

The chain is built from TRBV7-9 and TRBJ2-7; D is unresolved. Germline V lookup: CDR1 SEHNR, CDR2 FQNEAQ (reference sequence). CDR3 length: 15 residues. V lost 6 bases and J 0 bases, leaving 15 bases between the germline ends. CDR3 loop: CASSPPVPSSYEQYF. CDR3 nucleotide sequence: TGTGCCAGCAGTCCTCCGGTCCCGAGCTCCTACGAGCAGTACTTC. The complete variable domain, with remaining parts taken from reference TRBV7-9 and TRBJ2-7, reads DTGVSQNPRHKITKRGQNVTFRCDPISEHNRLYWYRQTLGQGPEFLTYFQNEAQLEKSRLLSDRFSAERPKGSFSTLEIQRTEQGDSAMYLCASSPPVPSSYEQYFGPGTRLTVT.

V usage is TRBV19 and J usage is TRBJ2-5, with D unclear. V shed 4 bases and J shed 0 bases, with 6 bases lying between them. The CDR3 totals 13 residues. The germline V gene encodes CDR1 LNHDA and CDR2 SQIVND (reference sequence). The CDR3, as DNA: TGTGCCAGTAGTACTCTGTACCAAGAGACCCAGTACTTC. It translates to CASSTLYQETQYF.

This sequence joins TRBV6-1 and TRBJ2-2; no clear D gene. Per germline, CDR1 MNHNS and CDR2 SASEGT. Trimming stripped 5 bases from V and 6 bases from J, with 10 bases between. The CDR3 runs 13 residues. CDR3 bases: TGTGCCAGCAGTTCGGTTCGGGCCGGGGAGCTGTTTTTT. Translating gives CASSSVRAGELFF.

The chain couples TRBV6-5 to TRBJ1-5; possible D gene TRBD1, 6 bases. Between the trimmed V and J ends, which lost 6 bases and 4 bases, there was a span of 13 bases. Germline loops: CDR1 MNHEY, CDR2 SVGAGI. The CDR3 extends over 14 amino acids. CDR3 sequence (DNA): TGTGCCAGCAGCCACCGGGGGCTAAATCAGCCCCAGCATTTT. Translation gives CASSHRGLNQPQHF.

The V and J genes are TRBV2 and TRBJ2-1; the match to TRBD2 covers 9 bases. The V gene end was trimmed by 6 bases and the J gene end by 2 bases; junction bases not matched to a gene: 5. The germline V gene has CDR1 SNHLY and CDR2 FYNNEI. This CDR3 spans 15 amino acids. DNA of the CDR3: TGTGCCAGCAGCGAGGGACTAGCCCCCTACAATGAGCAGTTCTTC. This gives the protein CASSEGLAPYNEQFF. The full variable domain, its missing parts supplied by reference TRBV2 and TRBJ2-1, is EPEVTQTPSHQVTQMGQEVILRCVPISNHLYFYWYRQILGQKVEFLVSFYNNEISEKSEIFDDQFSVERPDGSNFTLKIRSTKLEDSAMYFCASSEGLAPYNEQFFGPGTRLTVL.

The V gene is TRBV27, the J gene TRBJ2-7, with D maybe TRBD1 (5 bases). Per the germline V gene, CDR1 is MNHEY and CDR2 is SMNVEV (reference sequence). The CDR3 is 15 residues long. Deletions cut 0 bases from V and 5 bases from J, with 14 bases between. The CDR3 protein is CASSLSDPRVHEQYF. CDR3 DNA sequence: TGTGCCAGCAGTTTATCGGATCCCAGGGTCCACGAGCAGTACTTC.

The rearrangement links TRBV9 to TRBJ2-3; 7 bases fit TRBD2. The germline gives CDR1 SGDLS, CDR2 YYNGEE. The CDR3 is 17 residues long. Unmatched junction bases numbered 10, after V lost 3 bases and J lost 0 bases. As DNA, the CDR3 is TGTGCCAGCAGCGCCCGATTCGGGGGGAGCAGCACAGATACGCAGTATTTT. Translating it yields CASSARFGGSSTDTQYF.

This chain connects TRBV4-3 to TRBJ2-7; the D is unclear. Trimming left V 2 bases short and J 2 bases short, with 10 bases between. The CDR3 totals 14 residues. Germline V CDR1 and CDR2: LGHNA, YSLEER. The CDR3 DNA is TGCGCCAGCAGCCAATCGGTTAGAACCTACGAGCAGTACTTC. Protein: CASSQSVRTYEQYF.

The chain joins TRBV7-6 to TRBJ1-4; no definite D call. Per germline, CDR1 SGHVS and CDR2 FNYEAQ. This CDR3 region has 13 residues. The ends were cut back, 3 bases at V and 5 bases at J, with 7 bases in the middle. The CDR3 sequence: CASSLGRNEKLFF. CDR3 DNA sequence: TGTGCCAGCAGCTTGGGGAGGAATGAAAAACTGTTTTTT.

The chain joins TRBV19 to TRBJ1-1, with 10 bases identical to TRBD1. CDR1 LNHDA and CDR2 SQIVND come from the germline V gene (reference sequence). V lost 7 bases, J lost 3 bases, and 8 bases stayed unmatched. This CDR3 spans 15 amino acids. The CDR3 region is CASMSGQGYDTEAFF. The CDR3 region has the DNA TGTGCCAGTATGTCGGGACAGGGGTATGACACTGAAGCTTTCTTT. The whole variable domain, filled in from reference TRBV19 and TRBJ1-1, reads DGGITQSPKYLFRKEGQNVTLSCEQNLNHDAMYWYRQDPGQGLRLIYYSQIVNDFQKGDIAEGYSVSREKKESFPLTVTSAQKNPTAFYLCASMSGQGYDTEAFFGQGTRLTVV.

For this clone: The sample has other DNA sequences that encode this CDR3 too. The CDR3 DNA reads TGTGCCAGCAGTGAGGGACTAGCGGGAACCTACGAGCAGTACTTC. This codes for CASSEGLAGTYEQYF. The J gene is TRBJ2-7, the V gene TRBV2; TRBD2 matches 13 bases. Trimming at V came to 3 bases and at J to 2 bases, leaving 1 base not matched to a gene. Germline V CDR1 and CDR2: SNHLY, FYNNEI. The CDR3 totals 15 residues.

The chain uses TRBV27 and TRBJ2-7; possibly TRBD1 or TRBD2 for D (6 bases each). The CDR3 runs to 14 residues. Germline values: CDR1 MNHEY, CDR2 SMNVEV (reference sequence). Deletions cut 4 bases from V and 3 bases from J, with 13 bases between. This CDR3 reads CASSSGRGVYEQYF. Written as DNA, the CDR3 is TGTGCCAGCAGTTCCGGTAGGGGGGTCTACGAGCAGTACTTC.

With respect to this clone: This CDR3 is also generated by other DNA sequences in the sample. CDR3 region: CASSVGGLPYEQYF. The DNA for the CDR3 is TGTGCCAGCAGCGTAGGCGGACTTCCCTACGAGCAGTACTTC. The chain combines TRBV9 with TRBJ2-7, with a tentative D call TRBD2 (5 bases). The CDR3 has 14 residues. V lost 0 bases and J lost 2, with 9 bases in between. Germline V CDR1 and CDR2: SGDLS, YYNGEE.

This chain links TRBV29-1 with TRBJ2-7; D unresolved. CDR3 length: 13 amino acids. Germline V gives CDR1 SQVTM, CDR2 ANQGSEA. V lost 5 bases, J lost 3 bases, and 14 bases lay in between. The CDR3 DNA follows: TGCAGCGTTCGTGGTCAGGATTTCTACGAGCAGTACTTC. Translation: CSVRGQDFYEQYF.

This clone was picked up one time. V and J are TRBV5-6 and TRBJ1-3; D perhaps matches TRBD1 (6 bases). Trimming cost V 1 base and J 3 bases, with 11 bases left between them. CDR3 length equals 15 residues. Germline CDR1 and CDR2: SGHDT and YYEEEE. The CDR3 DNA reads as TGTGCCAGCAGCTTGAGAGGGGGTGGTGGAAACACCATATATTTT. This codes for CASSLRGGGGNTIYF. Full variable domain (rest looked up from reference TRBV5-6 and TRBJ1-3): DAGVTQSPTHLIKTRGQQVTLRCSPKSGHDTVSWYQQALGQGPQFIFQYYEEEERQRGNFPDRFSGHQFPNYSSELNVNALLLGDSALYLCASSLRGGGGNTIYFGEGSWLTVV.

This clone was seen a single time. The CDR3 DNA reads as TGTGCCAGCAGTTTGGGACAGGCGGGGGAGACCCAGTACTTC. This codes for CASSLGQAGETQYF. The chain couples TRBV27 to TRBJ2-5; 8 bases are shared with TRBD1. With 3 bases clipped from V and 5 bases from J, the junction kept 5 bases outside the gene matches. The CDR3 extends over 14 amino acids. The germline V gene has CDR1 MNHEY and CDR2 SMNVEV (reference sequence).

The V gene is TRBV7-9, the J gene TRBJ2-4; D is uncertain. This CDR3 has 16 amino acids. V lost 1 base, J lost 0 bases, and 10 bases lay in between. Germline CDR1 is SEHNR and CDR2 is FQNEAQ (reference sequence). CDR3 residues: CASSLVGGSAKNIQYF. As DNA, the CDR3 is TGTGCCAGCAGCTTAGTAGGCGGCTCAGCCAAAAACATTCAGTACTTC.

The rearrangement uses TRBV27 and TRBJ1-6; unclear D gene. This CDR3 spans 15 amino acids. Trimming took off 2 bases at V and 4 bases at J, with 9 bases between the two ends. Germline CDR1 is MNHEY and CDR2 is SMNVEV (reference sequence). This chain's CDR3 is CASSLSPNYNSPLHF. CDR3 nucleotides: TGTGCCAGCAGTTTAAGCCCGAATTATAATTCACCCCTCCACTTT.

For this clone: Different DNA sequences within this sample yield the same CDR3. The rearrangement uses TRBV30 and TRBJ1-6, with no clear D. The CDR3 is made up of 13 amino acids. The germline V gene has CDR1 GTSNPN and CDR2 SVGIG (reference sequence). Trimming shortened V by 3 bases and J by 7 bases, and 10 bases separated the two germline ends. This chain's CDR3 is CAWSGLGNSPLHF. CDR3 DNA: TGTGCCTGGAGCGGACTTGGGAATTCACCCCTCCACTTT.

This rearrangement joins TRBV6-1 to TRBJ2-5; D call uncertain. CDR1 is MNHNS and CDR2 is SASEGT in the germline V gene. The V end lost 0 bases, the J end lost 0 bases, and 11 bases lay between the germline ends. The CDR3 is 16 amino acids. The CDR3 sequence is CASSEASWSYQETQYF. DNA for the CDR3: TGTGCCAGCAGTGAAGCCTCGTGGAGTTACCAAGAGACCCAGTACTTC.

The chain uses TRBV5-1 and TRBJ2-7; D could derive from TRBD1 or TRBD2 (6 bases each). Germline V lookup: CDR1 SGHRS, CDR2 YFSETQ. The V end was cut by 0 bases, the J end by 3 bases, with 19 bases between. The CDR3 consists of 17 residues. The CDR3 sequence is CASSLGPEGGPSYEQYF. CDR3 nucleotide sequence: TGCGCCAGCAGCTTGGGGCCAGAGGGGGGCCCCAGCTACGAGCAGTACTTC.

This rearrangement joins TRBV28 to TRBJ1-5; 8 nucleotides align to TRBD1. Germline V gives CDR1 MDHEN, CDR2 SYDVKM. The CDR3 runs 17 residues. The junction had 13 bases not matched to a gene; V was cut back by 6 bases and J by 3 bases. DNA for the CDR3: TGTGCCAGCAGCCCACAGGGGGTTGAGGATGACAATCAGCCCCAGCATTTT. Translation gives CASSPQGVEDDNQPQHF.

This clone was seen only once. The CDR3 bases are TGTGCCAGCTCACTCGGTCCTCCGGGCGCGAATGAGCAGTTCTTC. Encoded protein: CASSLGPPGANEQFF. This sequence joins TRBV18 and TRBJ2-1; no clear D gene. Germline assignment: CDR1 KGHSH and CDR2 LQKENI. The CDR3 spans 15 residues. Trimming removed 4 bases at V and 7 bases at J, with 17 bases between.

This clone was observed once. This chain connects TRBV7-9 to TRBJ2-7, with D possibly matching TRBD1 (5 bases). The germline V gene has CDR1 SEHNR and CDR2 FQNEAQ (reference sequence). V was trimmed by 1 base and J by 5 bases, leaving 15 bases between them. The CDR3 runs 15 residues. CDR3 coding DNA: TGTGCCAGCAGCTTAGGGCTTCAGGGTGTCCACGAGCAGTACTTC. Amino acids: CASSLGLQGVHEQYF.

This rearrangement joins TRBV19 to TRBJ1-1, with a possible D match to TRBD1 (6 bases). The germline V gene has CDR1 LNHDA and CDR2 SQIVND (reference sequence). Trimming stripped 9 bases from V and 1 base from J, with 18 bases between. The CDR3 extends over 15 amino acids. The CDR3 DNA reads as TGTGCCAGCCATTTCAACAGGGTAACGAACACTGAAGCTTTCTTT. Translating it yields CASHFNRVTNTEAFF.

This chain links TRBV28 with TRBJ2-5; D call uncertain. Germline V gene lookup returns CDR1 MDHEN and CDR2 SYDVKM. The CDR3 has 13 residues. V was cut by 3 bases and J by 3 bases, with 8 bases left in between. The CDR3 DNA reads as TGTGCCAGCAGTTTGGGTGGGAAAGAGACCCAGTACTTC. The encoded protein is CASSLGGKETQYF.

This rearrangement joins TRBV6-5 to TRBJ2-1; possible D gene TRBD2, 6 bases. The CDR3 is 14 amino acids. Germline V gives CDR1 MNHEY, CDR2 SVGAGI. Between the trimmed V and J ends, which lost 3 bases and 7 bases, there was a span of 13 bases. The CDR3 DNA is TGTGCCAGCAGTTATTTCGGGGGTGGGAATGAGCAGTTCTTC. Encoded protein: CASSYFGGGNEQFF.

CDR3 coding DNA: TGTGCCAGCAGCCAACGGGACGGCCTCTACGAGCAGTACTTC. This translates into CASSQRDGLYEQYF. This chain links TRBV7-9 with TRBJ2-7, with D perhaps matching TRBD1 or TRBD2 (5 bases each). The CDR3 is 14 residues long. Germline CDR1 is SEHNR and CDR2 is FQNEAQ (reference sequence). V lost 5 bases, J lost 3 bases, and 14 bases lay in between.